This TCR beta chain emerged from a study of cytomegalovirus exposure and HLA in healthy donors. General observations from the study: Specificity for CMV antigens was confirmed in vitro for three of the CMV-associated chains.

This clone was picked up one time. The antigen is undetermined. The table came from immunoSEQ multiplex PCR; TCRdb's copy has only in-frame clones and leaves some out. The sample includes tens of thousands of clones, around nine tenths seen only once; the top ten take roughly 2.3%. V lost 0 bases to trimming and J lost 5 bases, with 10 bases between them. CDR1 and CDR2 (germline): SNHLY, FYNNEI. The CDR3 loop spans 14 amino acids. The gene calls are TRBV2 and TRBJ1-2; D is uncertain. The sequence derives from a woman aged 25 to 39 in good health and CMV-seronegative. Specimen: PBMCs. In nucleotides, the CDR3 is TGTGCCAGCAGTGAAGCTGGGCAGATATATGGCTACACCTTC. Its protein is CASSEAGQIYGYTF.